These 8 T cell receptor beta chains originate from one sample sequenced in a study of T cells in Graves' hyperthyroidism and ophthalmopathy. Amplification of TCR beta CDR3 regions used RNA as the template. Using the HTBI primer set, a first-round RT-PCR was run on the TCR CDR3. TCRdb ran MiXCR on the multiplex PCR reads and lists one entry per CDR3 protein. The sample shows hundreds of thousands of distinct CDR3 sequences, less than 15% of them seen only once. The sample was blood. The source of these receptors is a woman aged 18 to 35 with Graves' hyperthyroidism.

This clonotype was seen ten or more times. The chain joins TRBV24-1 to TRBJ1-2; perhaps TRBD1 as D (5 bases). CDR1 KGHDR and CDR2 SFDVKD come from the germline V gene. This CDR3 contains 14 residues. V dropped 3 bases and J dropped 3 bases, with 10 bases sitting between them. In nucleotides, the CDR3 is TGTGCCACCAGTGATCCCCGGACACACTATGGCTACACCTTC. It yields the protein CATSDPRTHYGYTF.

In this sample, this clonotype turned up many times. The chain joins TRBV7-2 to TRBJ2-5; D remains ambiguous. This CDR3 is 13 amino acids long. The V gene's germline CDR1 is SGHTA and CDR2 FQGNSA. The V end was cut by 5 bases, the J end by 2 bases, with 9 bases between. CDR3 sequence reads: CASSPPGQETQYF. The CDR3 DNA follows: TGTGCCAGCAGCCCACCCGGGCAAGAGACCCAGTACTTC.

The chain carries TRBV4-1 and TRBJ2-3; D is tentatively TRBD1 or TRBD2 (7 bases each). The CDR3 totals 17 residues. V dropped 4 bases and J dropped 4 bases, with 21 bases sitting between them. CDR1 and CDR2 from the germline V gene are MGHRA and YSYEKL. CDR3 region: CASSRSPTGRGPDTQYF. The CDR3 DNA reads TGCGCCAGCAGCCGATCTCCGACAGGGAGGGGACCAGATACGCAGTATTTT.

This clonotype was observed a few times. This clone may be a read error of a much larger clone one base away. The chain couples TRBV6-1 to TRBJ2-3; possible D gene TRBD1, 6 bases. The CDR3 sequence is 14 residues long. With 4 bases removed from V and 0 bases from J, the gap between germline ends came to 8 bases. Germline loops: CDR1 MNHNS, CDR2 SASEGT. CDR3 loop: CASSGDTSTDTQYF. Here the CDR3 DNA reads TGTGCCAGCAGTGGGGACACAAGCACAGATACGCAGTATTTT.

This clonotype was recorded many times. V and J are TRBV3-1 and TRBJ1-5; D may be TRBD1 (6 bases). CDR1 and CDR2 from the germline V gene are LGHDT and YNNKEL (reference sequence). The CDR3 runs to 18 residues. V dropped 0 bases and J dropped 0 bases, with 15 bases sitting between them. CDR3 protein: CASSQDFGGQTSNQPQHF. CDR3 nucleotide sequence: TGTGCCAGCAGCCAAGATTTTGGGGGCCAAACTAGCAATCAGCCCCAGCATTTT.

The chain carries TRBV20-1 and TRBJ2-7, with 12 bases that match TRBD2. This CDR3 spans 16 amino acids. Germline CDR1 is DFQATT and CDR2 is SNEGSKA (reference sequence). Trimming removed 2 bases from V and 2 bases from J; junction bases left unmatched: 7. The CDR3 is CSARNLGLAGTYEQYF. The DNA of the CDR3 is TGCAGTGCTAGAAATTTAGGACTAGCGGGGACCTACGAGCAGTACTTC.

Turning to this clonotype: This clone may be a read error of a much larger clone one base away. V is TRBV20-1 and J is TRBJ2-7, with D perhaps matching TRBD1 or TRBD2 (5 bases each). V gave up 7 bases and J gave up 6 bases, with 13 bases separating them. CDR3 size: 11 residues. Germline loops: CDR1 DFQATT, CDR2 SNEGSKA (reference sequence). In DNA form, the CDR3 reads TGCAGTGTTAGGGACGGCTGCGAGCAGTACTTC. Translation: CSVRDGCEQYF.

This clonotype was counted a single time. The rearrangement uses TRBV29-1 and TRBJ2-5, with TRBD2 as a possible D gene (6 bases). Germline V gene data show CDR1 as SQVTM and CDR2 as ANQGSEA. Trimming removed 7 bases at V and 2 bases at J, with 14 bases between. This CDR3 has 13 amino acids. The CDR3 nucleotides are TGCAGCGGTCGCCGCGGACTACAAGAGACCCAGTACTTC. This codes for CSGRRGLQETQYF.